One and the same sample provided the 27 T cell receptor beta chains below, sequenced in a study of regulatory T cells in long-lasting Graves disease (dated by TCRdb to the early 2020s). Read against the paper, the sample's time point label means: newly diagnosed GD, antithyroid drugs for less than 3 months. For both TCR sequencing and RNA sequencing, RNA was extracted from PBMCs using TRIzol. Libraries were constructed by multiplex PCR. The sequencer listed for this sample is Illumina HiSeq 4000. TCR beta libraries were built with iRepertoire HTBI primers and Arm-PCR amplification of CDR3 regions. In-frame beta chains were kept once TCRdb had trimmed the public reads at Q25 with fastp and called clones with MiXCR. Rows merge per CDR3 protein into single entries with the most common DNA and genes. This sample is represented by about 460,000 distinct CDR3 sequences; 12% to 15% of them were singletons. 17% of the sample goes to the ten largest clones.

The same specimen was also included in a second study, on T cells in Graves' hyperthyroidism and ophthalmopathy.

Sequencing used peripheral blood mononuclear cells (PBMCs), obtained at new diagnosis, from a patient treated with antithyroid drugs. The receptors shown here come from a woman aged 50 to 60 with Graves disease. Donor details come from another sample of the same person, matched by shared clones.

This clonotype occurred many times. The V and J genes are TRBV12-3 or TRBV12-4 and TRBJ2-1, with a weak D call TRBD1 (5 bases). Trimming cost V 5 bases and J 5 bases, with 7 bases left between them. The CDR3 consists of 12 residues. CDR3 nucleotides: TGTGCCAGCAGTCGACAGCACAATGAGCAGTTCTTC. Its protein product is CASSRQHNEQFF.

This clonotype was observed a few times. A read error is possible here, since a much larger clone lies one base away. The gene calls are TRBV12-3 or TRBV12-4 and TRBJ1-5; D gene uncertain. The length of the CDR3 is 14 residues. In DNA form, the CDR3 reads TGTGCCGGCAGTTTAGAGGATAGCAATCAGCCCCAGCATTTT. This codes for CAGSLEDSNQPQHF.

This clonotype was recorded many times. The chain employs TRBV12-3 or TRBV12-4 and TRBJ1-6; the match to TRBD1 covers 11 bases. The CDR3 spans 15 residues. The ends lost 6 bases at V and 9 bases at J; junction bases unmatched: 7. CDR3 in DNA: TGTGCCAGCAGAGACGGACAGGGGGCGCGTTCACCCCTCCACTTT. This gives the protein CASRDGQGARSPLHF.

This clonotype was seen at least ten times. The chain carries TRBV18 and TRBJ1-1; TRBD1 is a possible D gene (6 bases). The germline CDR1 and CDR2 sequences are KGHSH and LQKENI. The length of the CDR3 is 12 residues. V dropped 3 bases and J dropped 7 bases, with 9 bases sitting between them. The CDR3 here is CASSPGGGEAFF. CDR3 DNA sequence: TGTGCCAGCTCACCGGGAGGGGGTGAAGCTTTCTTT.

This clonotype occurred many times. The chain has TRBV7-8 and TRBJ1-2; 9 bases fit TRBD1. CDR3 size: 14 residues. Germline values: CDR1 SGHVS, CDR2 FQNEAQ. J lost 5 bases, V lost 2 bases, and 3 bases had no gene match. The CDR3 DNA follows: TGTGCCAGCAGCTTAACAGGGGGCGAGTATGGCTACACCTTC. It yields the protein CASSLTGGEYGYTF. Looking up the rest from reference TRBV7-8 and TRBJ1-2 gives the full variable domain: GAGVSQSPRYKVAKRGQDVALRCDPISGHVSLFWYQQALGQGPEFLTYFQNEAQLDKSGLPSDRFFAERPEGSVSTLKIQRTQQEDSAVYLCASSLTGGEYGYTFGSGTRLTVV.

This clonotype was counted a few times. The rearrangement joins TRBV10-1 to TRBJ2-7; 11 bases fit TRBD2. Germline-derived CDR1 and CDR2 are WNHNN and SYGVQD (reference sequence). J was trimmed by 8 bases and V by 3 bases; bases with no gene match: 9. The CDR3 has 15 amino acids. Here the CDR3 DNA reads TGCGCCAGCAGTGACCTAGCGGGAGGACTTGTCCAGCAGTACTTC. This sequence encodes CASSDLAGGLVQQYF.

The chain couples TRBV5-6 to TRBJ2-7, with 10 bases lining up with TRBD1. Per germline, CDR1 SGHDT and CDR2 YYEEEE. CDR3 length equals 16 residues. V lost 4 bases and J lost 7; bases outside the gene matches: 14. The CDR3 protein is CASSLPAGTGVREQYF. DNA of the CDR3: TGTGCCAGCAGCCTTCCCGCCGGGACAGGGGTACGAGAGCAGTACTTC. The entire variable domain, with the rest obtained from reference TRBV5-6 and TRBJ2-7, is as follows: DAGVTQSPTHLIKTRGQQVTLRCSPKSGHDTVSWYQQALGQGPQFIFQYYEEEERQRGNFPDRFSGHQFPNYSSELNVNALLLGDSALYLCASSLPAGTGVREQYFGPGTRLTVT.

Many counts were recorded for this clonotype. The rearrangement joins TRBV5-1 to TRBJ1-2; the D is unclear. V was cut by 0 bases and J by 3 bases, with 9 bases left in between. The CDR3 has 14 residues. Germline CDR1 and CDR2: SGHRS and YFSETQ. The CDR3 DNA reads as TGCGCCAGCAGCTTGGTAGCGAGAGACTATGGCTACACCTTC. This codes for CASSLVARDYGYTF.

In its sample, this clonotype was seen many times. The chain has TRBV5-1 and TRBJ2-1; tentatively, D is TRBD1 or TRBD2 (7 bases each). V shed 4 bases and J shed 7 bases, with 24 bases lying between them. The germline V gene has CDR1 SGHRS and CDR2 YFSETQ. CDR3 length equals 17 residues. CDR3 loop: CASSLRADREGWNEQFF. The CDR3 bases are TGCGCCAGCAGCCTAAGAGCTGACAGGGAGGGATGGAATGAGCAGTTCTTC.

V usage is TRBV11-2 and J usage is TRBJ2-3, with TRBD1 identical over 8 bases. CDR1 and CDR2 from the germline V gene are SGHAT and FQNNGV. The CDR3 sequence is 16 residues long. V was pared by 2 bases and J by 1 base, with 5 bases of the junction left unmatched. The CDR3 DNA reads TGTGCCAGCAGCTTAAGGACAGGGCTGGGCACAGATACGCAGTATTTT. It specifies CASSLRTGLGTDTQYF.

This clonotype showed up just a few times. The V and J genes are TRBV20-1 and TRBJ2-1; D is possibly TRBD2 (5 bases). Germline loops: CDR1 DFQATT, CDR2 SNEGSKA (reference sequence). The CDR3 runs to 15 residues. Trimming removed 3 bases from V and 0 bases from J, with 12 bases in between. The CDR3 reads CSASGDYRSYNEQFF. The CDR3 nucleotides are TGCAGTGCTAGCGGCGACTACCGCTCCTACAATGAGCAGTTCTTC.

This clonotype turned up a few times. This chain connects TRBV5-1 to TRBJ1-1; D is unclear. Germline CDR1 SGHRS, CDR2 YFSETQ. The CDR3 has 14 amino acids. V was trimmed by 5 bases and J by 0 bases, leaving 11 bases between them. CDR3 in DNA: TGCGCCAGCAGTTTCCAGAGCATGAACACTGAAGCTTTCTTT. Translating gives CASSFQSMNTEAFF.

Comments on this clonotype: Possible read error: a much larger clone is one base away. The chain has TRBV5-5 and TRBJ1-6; no clear D gene. CDR1 is SGHKS and CDR2 is YYEKEE in the germline V gene (reference sequence). V was cut by 0 bases and J by 7 bases, with 14 bases left in between. The CDR3 loop spans 16 amino acids. CDR3 sequence: CASSLVFSGLNSPLHF. CDR3 nucleotide sequence: TGTGCCAGCAGCTTGGTGTTTTCTGGGTTGAATTCACCCCTCCACTTT.

This chain links TRBV7-2 with TRBJ1-3, with D perhaps matching TRBD1 (6 bases). The germline V gene encodes CDR1 SGHTA and CDR2 FQGNSA. Trimming pared 5 bases from V and 10 bases from J, leaving 21 bases between. The CDR3 length is 15 residues. This CDR3 reads CASSRKTGGVGTIYF. The CDR3 bases are TGTGCCAGCAGCCGCAAAACGGGGGGCGTGGGGACCATATATTTT.

This clonotype was seen repeatedly, ten times or more. CDR3 residues: CASSFRQQHYNEQFF. DNA for the CDR3: TGTGCCAGCAGTTTTCGGCAGCAACATTACAATGAGCAGTTCTTC. The V and J genes are TRBV28 and TRBJ2-1; D gene ambiguous. With 3 bases removed from V and 4 bases from J, the gap between germline ends came to 13 bases. The CDR3 covers 15 residues. In germline, CDR1 is MDHEN, CDR2 SYDVKM.

This clonotype was picked up many times. The rearrangement links TRBV2 to TRBJ1-6, with TRBD1 matching over 9 bases. The CDR3 is 14 amino acids. Germline V gives CDR1 SNHLY, CDR2 FYNNEI. The V and J ends lost 6 bases and 6 bases, in that order; junction bases with no gene match: 3. The CDR3 spells CASRGQGGNSPLHF. CDR3 DNA: TGTGCCAGCAGGGGACAGGGAGGTAATTCACCCCTCCACTTT.

The J gene is TRBJ1-4, the V gene TRBV6-1, with no clear D. The V and J ends lost 7 bases and 3 bases respectively, with 9 bases between them. This CDR3 is 13 amino acids long. From germline, CDR1 is MNHNS and CDR2 SASEGT. CDR3 in DNA: TGTGCCAGCACTCAGGTTGCTAATGAAAAACTGTTTTTT. As protein: CASTQVANEKLFF.

This clonotype was counted only a few times. The rearrangement uses TRBV28 and TRBJ2-5; a weak D match, TRBD1 (6 bases). Germline V lookup: CDR1 MDHEN, CDR2 SYDVKM. The CDR3 contains 15 residues. V was shortened by 5 bases and J by 4 bases, with 17 bases between the two germline ends. The CDR3 loop is CASSTGQGVPETQYF. For the CDR3, the DNA is TGTGCCAGCAGTACGGGACAAGGTGTCCCAGAGACCCAGTACTTC.

The chain employs TRBV30 and TRBJ2-7; 7 bases align to TRBD1. The CDR3 runs 13 residues. The trim removed 5 bases at V and 3 bases at J, leaving 7 bases unmatched. Germline values: CDR1 GTSNPN, CDR2 SVGIG (reference sequence). As DNA, the CDR3 is TGTGCCTGGTCGGGACAGACCGTCTACGAGCAGTACTTC. Its translation is CAWSGQTVYEQYF.

The table lists this clonotype with a few counts. J is TRBJ1-2 and V is TRBV9, with a tentative D call TRBD1 (6 bases). Trimming shortened V by 0 bases and J by 4 bases, and 10 bases separated the two germline ends. The germline gives CDR1 SGDLS, CDR2 YYNGEE. CDR3 size: 14 residues. The CDR3 reads CASSVDGQTYGYTF. CDR3 DNA: TGTGCCAGCAGCGTAGATGGACAGACCTATGGCTACACCTTC.

This clonotype appeared many times. The genes are TRBV30 and TRBJ1-1, with D unclear. The V end lost 4 bases, the J end lost 5 bases, and 14 bases lay between the germline ends. From germline, CDR1 is GTSNPN and CDR2 SVGIG (reference sequence). The CDR3 runs 13 residues. CDR3 in DNA: TGTGCCTGGAAGGGAAGGTATCCGACTGAAGCTTTCTTT. It codes for CAWKGRYPTEAFF.

Concerning this clonotype itself: A read error is possible here, since a much larger clone lies one base away. The rearrangement uses TRBV5-1 and TRBJ2-1, with no clear D. The CDR3 consists of 11 residues. The germline V and J ends were trimmed by 6 bases and 10 bases, with 11 bases remaining between them. Germline CDR1 and CDR2: SGHRS and YFSETQ. CDR3 amino acids: CASNGVYEQFF. The CDR3 region has the DNA TGCGCCAGCAATGGGGTCTACGAGCAGTTCTTC.

The gene calls are TRBV28 and TRBJ2-1; 9 nucleotides align to TRBD2. Trimming took 2 bases from V and 8 from J; bases not matched to a gene: 10. The CDR3 has 16 amino acids. Germline CDR1 is MDHEN and CDR2 is SYDVKM. In nucleotides, the CDR3 is TGTGCCAGCAGTTTAGGCCTAGCGGGATCTAGGGATGAGCAGTTCTTC. As protein: CASSLGLAGSRDEQFF. Complete variable domain (other parts from reference TRBV28 and TRBJ2-1): DVKVTQSSRYLVKRTGEKVFLECVQDMDHENMFWYRQDPGLGLRLIYFSYDVKMKEKGDIPEGYSVSREKKERFSLILESASTNQTSMYLCASSLGLAGSRDEQFFGPGTRLTVL.

At least ten counts were recorded for this clonotype. The rearrangement links TRBV30 to TRBJ1-1; D uncertain. The CDR3 extends over 12 amino acids. The V gene lost 5 bases and the J gene lost 0 bases, with 7 bases spanning the gap. Germline V lookup: CDR1 GTSNPN, CDR2 SVGIG (reference sequence). CDR3 sequence (DNA): TGTGCCTGGGGCAGATTGAACACTGAAGCTTTCTTT. Translated: CAWGRLNTEAFF.

Comment on this clonotype: A junction boundary mismatches the germline segment, possibly from a read error. This chain uses TRBV5-1 with TRBJ2-1; 9 bases map to TRBD1. Germline lookup yields CDR1 SGHRS and CDR2 YFSETQ. The CDR3 is made up of 15 amino acids. CDR3 bases: TGCGTCAGCAGCTTGGGACAGGGATCCTACAATGAGCAGTTCTTC. Residues: CVSSLGQGSYNEQFF.

Ten or more counts support this clonotype. As DNA, the CDR3 is TGTGCCAGCAGTCCGAAATTACAGACCCTGGAGCAGTACTTC. It specifies CASSPKLQTLEQYF. This chain links TRBV27 with TRBJ2-7; D uncertain. V was clipped by 5 bases and J by 7 bases, with 18 bases between them. The germline V gene encodes CDR1 MNHEY and CDR2 SMNVEV (reference sequence). The CDR3 is made up of 14 amino acids.

This clonotype was counted ten times or more. The gene calls are TRBV11-2 and TRBJ1-2; D is unclear. Trimming cost V 5 bases and J 2 bases, with 9 bases left between them. Germline CDR1 is SGHAT and CDR2 is FQNNGV. The CDR3 is 13 amino acids. The CDR3: CASSQELNYGYTF. The CDR3 nucleotides are TGTGCCAGCAGCCAGGAGCTAAACTATGGCTACACCTTC.